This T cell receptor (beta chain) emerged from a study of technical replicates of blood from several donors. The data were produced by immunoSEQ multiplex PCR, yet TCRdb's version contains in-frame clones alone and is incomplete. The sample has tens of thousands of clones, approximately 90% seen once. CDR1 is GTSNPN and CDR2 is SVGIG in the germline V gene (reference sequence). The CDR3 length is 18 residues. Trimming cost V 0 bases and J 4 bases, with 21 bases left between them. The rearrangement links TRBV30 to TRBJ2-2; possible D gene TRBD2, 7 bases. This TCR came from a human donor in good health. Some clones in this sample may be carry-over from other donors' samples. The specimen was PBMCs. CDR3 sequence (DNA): TGTGCCTGGAGTGTAGCCTCTAAAACAGGGAGGGGCACCGGGGAGCTGTTTTTT. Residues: CAWSVASKTGRGTGELFF.